A single sample gave rise to the 10 T cell receptor beta chains below, sequenced in a study of OX40 agonist ivuxolimab in advanced cancers. Sequencing used immunoSEQ multiplex PCR; TCRdb keeps in-frame clones, though not all of them. The sample comprises some 22,000 clones, over 75% of which are singletons, and about 9.6% rests with the top ten. The starting material was CD4+ or CD8+ T cells sorted from blood, obtained in a trial of the OX40 agonist ivuxolimab. The receptors come from an adult with an advanced solid tumor such as melanoma, head and neck, liver or kidney cancer.

The chain employs TRBV7-2 and TRBJ1-5; weak D call: TRBD1 (5 bases). Per the germline V gene, CDR1 is SGHTA and CDR2 is FQGNSA. The CDR3 loop spans 13 amino acids. V dropped 5 bases and J dropped 4 bases, with 9 bases sitting between them. The CDR3 DNA reads TGTGCCAGCAGCCTCCGGGGGAATCAGCCCCAGCATTTT. Amino acid sequence: CASSLRGNQPQHF.

CDR3 in amino acids: CASSLGGAQGSTEAFF. The CDR3 DNA sequence: TGTGCCAGCAGCTTAGGCGGGGCGCAGGGTAGCACTGAAGCTTTCTTT. The rearrangement uses TRBV7-2 and TRBJ1-1; D might be TRBD1 (5 bases). CDR1 is SGHTA, CDR2 FQGNSA, per germline. Trimming pared 1 base from V and 4 bases from J, leaving 16 bases between. CDR3 size: 16 residues.

The genes are TRBV19 and TRBJ2-1; the D call may be TRBD1 or TRBD2 (5 bases each). Trimming pared 5 bases from V and 0 bases from J, leaving 20 bases between. The CDR3 is made up of 18 amino acids. Germline CDR1 reads LNHDA; CDR2 reads SQIVND (reference sequence). Written as DNA, the CDR3 is TGTGCCAGTAGTCCACGGCCACGAGGGGATAGCTCCTACAATGAGCAGTTCTTC. It yields the protein CASSPRPRGDSSYNEQFF.

V is TRBV30 and J is TRBJ1-1, with TRBD1 matching 7 bases. This CDR3 is built from 15 residues. The ends lost 0 bases at V and 4 bases at J; junction bases unmatched: 8. Germline lookup yields CDR1 GTSNPN and CDR2 SVGIG (reference sequence). CDR3 nucleotide sequence: TGTGCCTGGAGTGTGAAGGGGGCGGTAGTCACTGAAGCTTTCTTT. Translation: CAWSVKGAVVTEAFF.

V usage is TRBV5-1 and J usage is TRBJ1-1; D is possibly TRBD1 (5 bases). V gave up 4 bases and J gave up 4 bases, with 17 bases separating them. The CDR3 loop spans 15 amino acids. Per germline, CDR1 SGHRS and CDR2 YFSETQ. The CDR3 nucleotides read TGCGCCAGCAGCGAAACGACCGTCGGGGGCACTGAAGCTTTCTTT. This translates into CASSETTVGGTEAFF.

The CDR3 nucleotides read TGTGCCAGCTCACCGGGGGACAGAACTTACAATGAGCAGTTCTTC. This gives the protein CASSPGDRTYNEQFF. The rearrangement links TRBV18 to TRBJ2-1; 7 bases map to TRBD1. There are 15 residues in the CDR3. After removal of 3 bases from V and 4 bases from J, the junction contained 6 bases not matched to a gene. Per the germline V gene, CDR1 is KGHSH and CDR2 is LQKENI.

The V call is TRBV27, the J call TRBJ1-2; D not certain. Germline V gene sequence: CDR1 MNHEY, CDR2 SMNVEV (reference sequence). The CDR3 has 13 residues. The V end was cut by 3 bases, the J end by 5 bases, with 10 bases between. The CDR3 protein is CASSFTSAYGYTF. The CDR3, as DNA: TGTGCCAGCAGTTTCACCTCCGCTTATGGCTACACCTTC.

J is TRBJ2-3 and V is TRBV7-8; 14 bases fit TRBD2. The CDR3 consists of 18 residues. Germline V gives CDR1 SGHVS, CDR2 FQNEAQ. The trim removed 1 base at V and 4 bases at J, leaving 7 bases unmatched. The CDR3 region has the DNA TGTGCCAGCAGCTTAGAGACTAGCGGGAGGGCCTGGGCAGATACGCAGTATTTT. Translating gives CASSLETSGRAWADTQYF.

V and J are TRBV7-2 and TRBJ2-7; 8 bases agree with TRBD2. Trimming at V came to 5 bases and at J to 2 bases, leaving 8 bases not matched to a gene. The germline gives CDR1 SGHTA, CDR2 FQGNSA. This CDR3 has 15 amino acids. This CDR3 reads CASSRDLAGPYEQYF. CDR3 nucleotides: TGTGCCAGCAGCCGAGATCTAGCGGGCCCCTACGAGCAGTACTTC.

This chain joins TRBV30 and TRBJ2-1, with D unclear. V lost 0 bases, J lost 0 bases, and 9 bases lay in between. In germline, CDR1 is GTSNPN, CDR2 SVGIG (reference sequence). The CDR3 loop spans 15 amino acids. CDR3 in DNA: TGTGCCTGGAGTGTACTGGTCCTCTCCTACAATGAGCAGTTCTTC. It specifies CAWSVLVLSYNEQFF.